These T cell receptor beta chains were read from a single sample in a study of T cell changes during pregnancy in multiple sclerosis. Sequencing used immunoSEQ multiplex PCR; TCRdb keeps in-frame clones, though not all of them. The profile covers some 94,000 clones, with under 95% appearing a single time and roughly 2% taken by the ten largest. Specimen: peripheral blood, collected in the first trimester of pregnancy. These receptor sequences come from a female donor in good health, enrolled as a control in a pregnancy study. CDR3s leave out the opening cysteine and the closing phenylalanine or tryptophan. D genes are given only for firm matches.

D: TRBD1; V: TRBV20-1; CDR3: SATGGYGYT
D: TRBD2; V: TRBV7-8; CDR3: ASSLGSGGYEQY
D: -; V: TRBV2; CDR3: ASSSLQGQETQY
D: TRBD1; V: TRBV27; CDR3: ASSRDSIYGYT
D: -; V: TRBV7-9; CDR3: ASSPAPQGGHEKLF
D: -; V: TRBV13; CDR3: ASSSRAQGNTEAF
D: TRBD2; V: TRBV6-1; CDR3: ASSAQGRGEKETQY
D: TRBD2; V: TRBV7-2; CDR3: ASSLRLAGVIDTQY
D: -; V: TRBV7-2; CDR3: ASSLTLGGQY
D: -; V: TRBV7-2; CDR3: ASSLGGMVSTDTQY
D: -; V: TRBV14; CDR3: ASSQEGAVEADTQY
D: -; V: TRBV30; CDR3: AWSVTHSTQH
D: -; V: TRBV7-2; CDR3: ASSRNSRGDYGYT
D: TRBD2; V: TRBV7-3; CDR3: ASSRTSGGSTSTDTQY
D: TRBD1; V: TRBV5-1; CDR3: ASSPGTGGTEAF
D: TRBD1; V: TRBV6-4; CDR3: ASGTGTGIHEQF
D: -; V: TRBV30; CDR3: AWSVARRNEQF
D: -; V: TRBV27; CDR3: ASSLAGTEAF
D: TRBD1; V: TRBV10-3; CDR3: AISEWDRSYEQY
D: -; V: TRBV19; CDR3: ASSTRGMNTEAF
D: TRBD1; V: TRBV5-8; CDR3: ASSSGQGSTEAF
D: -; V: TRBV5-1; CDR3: ASSLSNEQF
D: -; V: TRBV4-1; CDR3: ASSPFRGGDTEAF
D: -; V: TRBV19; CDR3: ASSIDGDALGQY
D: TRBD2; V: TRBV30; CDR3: AWSPGLADQETQY
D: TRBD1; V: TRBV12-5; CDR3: ASAPGQTETQY
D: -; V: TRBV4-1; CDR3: ASSQSQLSFNYGYT
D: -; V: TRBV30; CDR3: AWSEQSYEQY
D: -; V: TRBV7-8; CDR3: ASSLDRTGNQPQH
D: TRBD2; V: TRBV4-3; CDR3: ASSQSAGGSYEQY
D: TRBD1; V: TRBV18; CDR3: ASSLTGPSSYNEQF
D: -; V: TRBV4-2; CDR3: ASSRDAGRENTEAF
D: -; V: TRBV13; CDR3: ASSSEETQY
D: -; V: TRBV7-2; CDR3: ASRTQGNGGELF
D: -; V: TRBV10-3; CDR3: ASGSEGWQPQH
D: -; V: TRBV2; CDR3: ASSVTASKDTQY
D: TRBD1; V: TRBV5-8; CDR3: ASSSTGGTEAF
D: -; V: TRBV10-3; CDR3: AISPGELGANVLT
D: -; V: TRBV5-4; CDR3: ASSPGQRQDEKLF
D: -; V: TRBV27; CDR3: ASSFYQGTANTEAF
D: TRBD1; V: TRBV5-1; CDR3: ASSPTGGPNSPLH
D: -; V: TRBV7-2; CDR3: ASSPRLGTDTQY
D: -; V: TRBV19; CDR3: ASSMKGNTDTQY
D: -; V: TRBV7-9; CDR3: ASSLASRASYNSPLH
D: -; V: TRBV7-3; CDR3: ASSLNGGGARKTQY
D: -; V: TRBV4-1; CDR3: ASSQDGGRSGNTIY
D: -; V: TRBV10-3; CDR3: AISDSSGANVLT
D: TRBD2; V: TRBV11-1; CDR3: ASSPAGARTDTQY
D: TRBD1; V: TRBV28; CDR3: ASSLGWGQGQQY
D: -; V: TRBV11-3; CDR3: ASGATGSNEQF
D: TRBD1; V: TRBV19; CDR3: ASSTSGTGAEQY
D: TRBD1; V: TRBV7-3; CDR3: ASSYSGGPNYGYT
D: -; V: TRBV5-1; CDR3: ASSLLGALFGIQY
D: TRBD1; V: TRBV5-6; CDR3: ASSLGTGEEQY
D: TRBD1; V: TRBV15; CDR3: ATSIGGGYTEAF
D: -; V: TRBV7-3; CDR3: ASSETGNTEAF
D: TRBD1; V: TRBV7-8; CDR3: ASSRQGTANTGELF
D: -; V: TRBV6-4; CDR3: ASSDSTGTQPQH
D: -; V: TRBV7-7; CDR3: ASSLGRQETQY
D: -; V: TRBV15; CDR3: ATSNYGTSSDEQF